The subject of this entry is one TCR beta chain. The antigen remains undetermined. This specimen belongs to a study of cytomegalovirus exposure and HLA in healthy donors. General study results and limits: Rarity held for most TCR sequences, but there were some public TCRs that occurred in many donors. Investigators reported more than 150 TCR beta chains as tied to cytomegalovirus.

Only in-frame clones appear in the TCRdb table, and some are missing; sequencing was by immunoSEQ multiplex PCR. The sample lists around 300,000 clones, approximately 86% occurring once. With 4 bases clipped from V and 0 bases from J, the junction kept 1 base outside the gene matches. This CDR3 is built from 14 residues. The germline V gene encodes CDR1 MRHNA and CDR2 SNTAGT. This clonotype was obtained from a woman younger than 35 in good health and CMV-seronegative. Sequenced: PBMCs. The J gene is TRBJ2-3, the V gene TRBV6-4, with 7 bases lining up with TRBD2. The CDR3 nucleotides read TGTGCCAGCAGTGTACTAGCGAGCACAGATACGCAGTATTTT. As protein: CASSVLASTDTQYF.